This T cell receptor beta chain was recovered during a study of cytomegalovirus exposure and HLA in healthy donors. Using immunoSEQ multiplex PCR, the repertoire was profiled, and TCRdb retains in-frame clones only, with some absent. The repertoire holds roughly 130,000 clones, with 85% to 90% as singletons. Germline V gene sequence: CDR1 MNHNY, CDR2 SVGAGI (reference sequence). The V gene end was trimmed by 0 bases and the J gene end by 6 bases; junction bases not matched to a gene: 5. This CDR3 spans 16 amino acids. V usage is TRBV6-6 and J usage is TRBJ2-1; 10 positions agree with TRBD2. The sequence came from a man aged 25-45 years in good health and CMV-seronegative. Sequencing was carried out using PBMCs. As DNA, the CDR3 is TGTGCCAGCAGTTACTCGGCTAGCGGGAGTAGCAATGAGCAGTTCTTC. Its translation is CASSYSASGSSNEQFF.